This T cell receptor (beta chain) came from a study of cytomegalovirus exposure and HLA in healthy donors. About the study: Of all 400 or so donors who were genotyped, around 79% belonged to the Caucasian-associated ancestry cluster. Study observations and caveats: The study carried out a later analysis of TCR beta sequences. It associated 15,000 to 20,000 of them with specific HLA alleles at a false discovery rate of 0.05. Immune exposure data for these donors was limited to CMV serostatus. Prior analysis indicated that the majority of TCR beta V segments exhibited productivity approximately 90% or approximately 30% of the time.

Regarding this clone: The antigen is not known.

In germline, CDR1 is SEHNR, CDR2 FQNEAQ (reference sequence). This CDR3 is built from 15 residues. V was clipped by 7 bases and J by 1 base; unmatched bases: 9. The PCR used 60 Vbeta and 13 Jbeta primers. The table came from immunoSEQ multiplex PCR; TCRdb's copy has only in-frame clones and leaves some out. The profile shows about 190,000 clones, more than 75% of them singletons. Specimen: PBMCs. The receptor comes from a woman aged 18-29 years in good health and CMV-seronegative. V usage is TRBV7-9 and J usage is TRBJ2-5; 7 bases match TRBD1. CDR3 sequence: CASTIFRDSQETQYF. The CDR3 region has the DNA TGTGCCAGCACGATTTTCCGGGACAGCCAAGAGACCCAGTACTTC.